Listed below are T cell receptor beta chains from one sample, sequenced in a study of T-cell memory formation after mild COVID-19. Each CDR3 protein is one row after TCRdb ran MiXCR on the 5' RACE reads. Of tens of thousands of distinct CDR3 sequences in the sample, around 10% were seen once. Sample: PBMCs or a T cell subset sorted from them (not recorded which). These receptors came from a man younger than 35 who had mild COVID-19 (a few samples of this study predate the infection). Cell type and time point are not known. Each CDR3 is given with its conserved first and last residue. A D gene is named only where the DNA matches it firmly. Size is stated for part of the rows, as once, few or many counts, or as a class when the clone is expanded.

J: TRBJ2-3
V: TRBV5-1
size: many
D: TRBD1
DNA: TGCGCCAGCAGCTCCGGGACAGGGGCCGGAGATACGCAGTATTTT
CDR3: CASSSGTGAGDTQYF

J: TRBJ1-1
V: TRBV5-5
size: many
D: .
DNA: TGTGCCAGCAACCCGATGCGGGGGAACACTGAAGCTTTCTTT
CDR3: CASNPMRGNTEAFF

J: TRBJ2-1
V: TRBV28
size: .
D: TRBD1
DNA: TGTGCCAGCACCCGTACAGGGGTGGGGCATGAGCAGTTCTTC
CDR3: CASTRTGVGHEQFF

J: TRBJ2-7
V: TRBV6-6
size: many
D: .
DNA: TGTGCCAGCAGTTACGTTGGAGGCGAGCAGTACTTC
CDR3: CASSYVGGEQYF

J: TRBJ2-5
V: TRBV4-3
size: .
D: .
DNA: TGCGCCAGCAGGAGGCAGCCTCAAGAGACCCAGTACTTC
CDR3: CASRRQPQETQYF

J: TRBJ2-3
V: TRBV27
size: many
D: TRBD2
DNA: TGTGCCAGCAGTACCGGGAGCGGGGGGGCCAGGGCAGATACGCAGTATTTT
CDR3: CASSTGSGGARADTQYF

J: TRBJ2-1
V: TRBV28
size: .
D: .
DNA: TGTGCCAGCAGTTTCATTACACTAAATACCTACAATGAGCAGTTCTTC
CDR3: CASSFITLNTYNEQFF

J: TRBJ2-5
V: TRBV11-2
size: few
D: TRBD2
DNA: TGTGCCAGCAGCTTAGGACTAGCGGGGGGCCACCTGGCGGAGACCCAGTACTTC
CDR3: CASSLGLAGGHLAETQYF

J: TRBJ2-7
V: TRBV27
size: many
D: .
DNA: TGTGCCAGCAGAGGAGGTCTCTACGAGCAGTACTTC
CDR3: CASRGGLYEQYF

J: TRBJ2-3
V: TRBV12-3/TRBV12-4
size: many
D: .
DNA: TGTGCCAGCAGTTACGGGTCACAGGGTACGCAGTATTTT
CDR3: CASSYGSQGTQYF

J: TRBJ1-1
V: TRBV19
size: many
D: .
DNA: TGTGCCAGTAGTATAGCGACAGCGAACACTGAAGCTTTCTTT
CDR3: CASSIATANTEAFF

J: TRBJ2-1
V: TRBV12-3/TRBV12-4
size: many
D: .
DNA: TGTGCCAGCAGTTTAAATGGGGCCTACAATGAGCAGTTCTTC
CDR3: CASSLNGAYNEQFF

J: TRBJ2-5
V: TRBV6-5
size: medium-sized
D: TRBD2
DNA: TGTGCCAGCAGTCAGTCTAGCGGCCAAGAGACCCAGTACTTC
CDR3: CASSQSSGQETQYF

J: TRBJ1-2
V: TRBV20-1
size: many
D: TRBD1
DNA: TGCAGTGCTCCTCGACTCGGGTCAGGGGGCGACTATGGCTACACCTTC
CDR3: CSAPRLGSGGDYGYTF

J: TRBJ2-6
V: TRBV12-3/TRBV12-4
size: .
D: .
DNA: TGTGCCAGCAGTTTTGTGGACCCGTGGGCCAACGTCCTGACTTTC
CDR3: CASSFVDPWANVLTF

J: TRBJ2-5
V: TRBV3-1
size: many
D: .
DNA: TGTGCCAGCAGCCTGACTACTAAAGAGACCCAGTACTTC
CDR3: CASSLTTKETQYF

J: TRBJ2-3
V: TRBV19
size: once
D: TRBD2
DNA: TGTGCCAGTAGTAGCGGGAGAGGGTGGACAGATACGCAGTATTTT
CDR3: CASSSGRGWTDTQYF

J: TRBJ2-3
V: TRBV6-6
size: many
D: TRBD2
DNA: TGTGCCAGCAGTTCGGGACTAGCGGGGGGCACAGATACGCAGTATTTT
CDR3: CASSSGLAGGTDTQYF

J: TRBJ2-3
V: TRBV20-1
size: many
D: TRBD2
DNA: TGCAGGCTAGCGGGGGGCACAGATACGCAGTATTTT
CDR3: CRLAGGTDTQYF

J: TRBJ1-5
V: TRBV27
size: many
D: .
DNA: TGTGCCAGCAGTTTTATAGATCACCCCCAGCATTTT
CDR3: CASSFIDHPQHF

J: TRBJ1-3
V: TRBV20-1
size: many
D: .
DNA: TGCAGTGCTTTCATGCCGAGGGGGAGAAACACCATATATTTT
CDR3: CSAFMPRGRNTIYF

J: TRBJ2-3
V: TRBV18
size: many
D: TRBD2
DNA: TGTGCCAGCTCACGACAGATTAGCGGGGGGGCCACAGATACGCAGTATTTT
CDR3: CASSRQISGGATDTQYF

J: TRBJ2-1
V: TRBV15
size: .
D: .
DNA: TGTGCCACCAGCAGAGAGAACCACAATGAGCAGTTCTTC
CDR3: CATSRENHNEQFF

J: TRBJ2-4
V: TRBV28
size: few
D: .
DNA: TGTGCCAGCAGTCGCGGGGGCAAACCGGGAAACATTCAGTACTTC
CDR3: CASSRGGKPGNIQYF

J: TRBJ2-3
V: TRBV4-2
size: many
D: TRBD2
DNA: TGTGCCAGCAGCCAAGGCAATAGCGGGGTCGGCACAGATACGCAGTATTTT
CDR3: CASSQGNSGVGTDTQYF

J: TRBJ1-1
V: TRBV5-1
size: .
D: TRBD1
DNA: TGCGCCAGCAGCTTTTTAGGCAGGGGGGTAAATGAAGCTTTCTTT
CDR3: CASSFLGRGVNEAFF

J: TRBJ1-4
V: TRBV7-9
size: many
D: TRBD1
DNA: TGTGCCAGCAGCTTAGGAGACAGGGGAACTAATGAAAAACTGTTTTTT
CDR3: CASSLGDRGTNEKLFF

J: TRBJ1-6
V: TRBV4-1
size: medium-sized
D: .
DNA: TGCGCCAGCAGCCAAGATCGGGGGGCTCATAATTCACCCCTCCACTTT
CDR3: CASSQDRGAHNSPLHF

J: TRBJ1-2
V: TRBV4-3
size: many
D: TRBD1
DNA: TGCGCCAGCAGCCCCCAGGACAGGGGGCTATCGGAGAACTATGGCTACACCTTC
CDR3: CASSPQDRGLSENYGYTF

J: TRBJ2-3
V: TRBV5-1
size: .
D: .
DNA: TGCGCCAGCAGTCCAGGATCGGGTTCGGCGAAGGATACGCAGTATTTT
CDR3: CASSPGSGSAKDTQYF

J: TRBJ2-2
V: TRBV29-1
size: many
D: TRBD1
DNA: TGCAGTGCCGGGACAGGGAACGGGGAGCTGTTTTTT
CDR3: CSAGTGNGELFF

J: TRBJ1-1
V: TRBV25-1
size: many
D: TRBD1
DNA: TGTGCCAGCAGTGAATGGGGACAGGAAGAAGCTTTCTTT
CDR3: CASSEWGQEEAFF

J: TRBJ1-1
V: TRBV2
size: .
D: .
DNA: TGTGCCAGCAGTGAAAGGGGCACTGAAGCTTTCTTT
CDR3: CASSERGTEAFF

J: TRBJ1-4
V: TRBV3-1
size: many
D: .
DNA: TGTGCCAGCAGCCAAGGAGGGATTAATGAAAAACTGTTTTTT
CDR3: CASSQGGINEKLFF

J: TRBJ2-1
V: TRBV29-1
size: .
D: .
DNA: TGCAGCGTTGAGGAGATACTAAGCTCCTACAATGAGCAGTTCTTC
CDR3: CSVEEILSSYNEQFF

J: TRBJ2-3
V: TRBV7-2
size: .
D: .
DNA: TGTGCCAGCAGCGTCAGCGGTGCCAAGCAAGATACGCAGTATTTT
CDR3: CASSVSGAKQDTQYF

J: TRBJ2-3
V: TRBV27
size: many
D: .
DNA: TGTGCCAGCAGTTTAGGGTCCTACCCCACAGATACGCAGTATTTT
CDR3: CASSLGSYPTDTQYF

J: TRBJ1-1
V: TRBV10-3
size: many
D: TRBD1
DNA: TGTGCCATCAGCAAGACAGGGGACGGCACTGAAGCTTTCTTT
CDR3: CAISKTGDGTEAFF

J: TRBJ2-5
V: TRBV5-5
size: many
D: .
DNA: TGTGCCAGCAGCTTCAGGAGAGAGACCCAGTACTTC
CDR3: CASSFRRETQYF

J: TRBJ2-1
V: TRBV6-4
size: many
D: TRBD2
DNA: TGTGCCAGCAGTGACTCTAGCGGGGCCTACAATGAGCAGTTCTTC
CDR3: CASSDSSGAYNEQFF

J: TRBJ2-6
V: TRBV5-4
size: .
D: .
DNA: TGTGCCAGCAGCCCCCTCCAGTCGGGAGCCAACGTCCTGACTTTC
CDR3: CASSPLQSGANVLTF